This entry features one TCR beta chain sequence. Per germline, CDR1 LNHDA and CDR2 SQIVND (reference sequence). The CDR3 is 17 residues long. The trim removed 7 bases at V and 4 bases at J, leaving 12 bases unmatched. Described time point: baseline, week 1 (first vaccination visit). Treatment specified: pre-vaccination baseline after standard-of-care therapy. New astrocytomas of WHO grade 3 or 4 that were IDH1-mutant and ATRX-lost were found in the donors. The repertoire was sequenced with immunoSEQ multiplex PCR; TCRdb's copy has only in-frame clones and lacks some. The table includes around 50,000 clones, 86% detected once. The data were taken from a study of a mutant IDH1 vaccine in newly diagnosed glioma. Whole-study context: Treated patients showed a male proportion of around 62%, a female proportion of around 38%, and a mean age of 40.4 years. Earlier therapy was either radiotherapy, temozolomide, or both, and most got both.

The source is a man in his forties with glioma. The material was PBMCs, obtained from a glioma patient treated with radiotherapy, temozolomide or both. The chain has TRBV19 and TRBJ1-4; 10 bases map to TRBD1. CDR3 bases: TGTGCCAGTACGAATCGGGACAGGGGAACGAATAATGAAAAACTGTTTTTT. Translating gives CASTNRDRGTNNEKLFF.